The TCR beta chain described here comes from a study of T cell repertoires in cytomegalovirus infection (dated 2019 in TCRdb). Background on the whole study: The HLA type of each donor mattered for the analysis, because public TCR beta signatures pointed to carriage of CMV infection along with the matching HLA type.

Here is what the overall study found, with its caveats: The ex vivo response was dominated by HLA-C-restricted CMV-specific TCR beta clonotypes, which also provided the single most frequent clonotype in two of eight donors. In both this cohort and an independent roughly 400-donor cohort, the cumulative frequency of public TCR beta family members distinguished carriers of CMV infection plus the relevant HLA type.

For sequencing, an Illumina HiSeq 1500 was employed. TCRdb handled the public reads itself, with Q25 trimming in fastp and clone calling in MiXCR, and kept productive beta chains. Identical CDR3 proteins give one entry, which carries the most common genes and DNA. In all, the sample holds around 450,000 distinct CDR3 sequences, and roughly a third of those were seen once. The ten largest account for roughly an eighth of the sample. This clonotype was recorded many times. Its cognate antigen has yet to be identified. Base qualities were left out, and no much larger clone turns up one base away. After removal of 5 bases from V and 1 base from J, the junction retains 4 bases not matched to a gene. CDR1 is given as SGHTA and CDR2 as FQGTGA, both from the germline V gene. The CDR3, from cysteine to phenylalanine, totals 15 residues. Solely the CDR3 DNA is kept, with 45 bases framed from the first base.

This chain joins TRBV7-3 to TRBJ2-3; 9 central nucleotides agree with TRBD2. This TCR was recovered from a human donor in good health (CMV status not recorded). Some clones in this sample may be carry-over from other donors' samples. The specimen was PBMCs. The DNA is as follows: TGTGCCAGCAGCCCAGCGGGGGGCCGCACAGATACGCAGTATTTT. Its amino acids are CASSPAGGRTDTQYF.